The 6 T cell receptor beta chains below come from one sample, sequenced in a study of shared clonotypes between healthy human individuals. Sequencing used immunoSEQ multiplex PCR; TCRdb keeps in-frame clones, though not all of them. The data contain 80,000 to 100,000 clones, about 70% of them singletons. The sequenced sample consisted of memory CD8+ T cells sorted from blood. Subset: CD45RO+ cells pooled with CCR7-negative TemRA cells. The receptors come from a man aged 30 to 39 in good health.

V is TRBV15 and J is TRBJ2-1, with TRBD2 matching 7 bases. V trimming: 0 bases; J trimming: 13 bases; junction bases outside the gene matches: 9. CDR1 and CDR2 (germline): LNHNV, YYDKDF (reference sequence). The CDR3 length is 14 residues. CDR3 residues: CATSREARGVAQFF. The CDR3 DNA sequence: TGTGCCACCAGCAGAGAGGCCCGGGGGGTGGCCCAGTTCTTC.

This clone was detected only a few times. V usage is TRBV21-1 and J usage is TRBJ1-4; no check of the table's D call, TRBD1, against the DNA was made. TRBV21-1 is a pseudogene locus. The CDR3 is 16 amino acids. DNA for the CDR3: TGTGCCAGCAGCAAAGTTCTGGGACAAACAGCGGAAAAACTGTTTTTT. Translated, it gives CASSKVLGQTAEKLFF.

This clone was detected only a few times. The sample has other DNA sequences that encode this CDR3 too. The chain has TRBV6-5 and TRBJ2-7, with 8 bases aligning to TRBD1. The CDR3 runs 14 residues. CDR1 MNHEY and CDR2 SVGAGI come from the germline V gene. J lost 3 bases, V lost 4 bases, and 5 bases had no gene match. The CDR3 spells CASSSGTGGYEQYF. The CDR3 DNA follows: TGTGCCAGCAGTTCCGGGACAGGAGGCTACGAGCAGTACTTC.

The chain employs TRBV21-1 and TRBJ2-1; the DNA was not compared with TRBD2, the D call given in the table. TRBV21-1 is deemed a pseudogene. There are 13 residues in the CDR3. The CDR3 reads CANRLVTYNEQFF. The CDR3 bases are TGTGCCAACAGACTGGTAACCTACAATGAGCAGTTCTTC.

This clone was detected ten times or more. The chain couples TRBV6-1 to TRBJ1-2; 10 positions match TRBD1. CDR3 length equals 15 residues. Per the germline V gene, CDR1 is MNHNS and CDR2 is SASEGT. The trim removed 4 bases at V and 4 bases at J, leaving 6 bases unmatched. The DNA of the CDR3 is TGTGCCAGCAGTGTCGGGACAGGGGATTTCTATGGCTACACCTTC. Translated, it gives CASSVGTGDFYGYTF.

The table lists this clone with many counts. Other DNA sequences within the sample encode an identical CDR3. The V gene is TRBV15, the J gene TRBJ2-3; D gene unclear. V lost 0 bases, J lost 2 bases, and 6 bases lay in between. Germline V gene lookup returns CDR1 LNHNV and CDR2 YYDKDF (reference sequence). This CDR3 is built from 14 residues. DNA of the CDR3: TGTGCCACCAGCAGAGATGGTGACACAGATACGCAGTATTTT. Translating it yields CATSRDGDTDTQYF.